The sequence of this T cell receptor (beta chain) was determined in a study of vaccination and CD4 T cells after COVID-19. Study findings and constraints: Going from 21 to 38, median SARS-CoV-2-reactive clonotypes did not rise significantly.

The table lists this clonotype with a few counts. Its antigen remains unknown. The Oncomine TCR Beta short-read assay sequenced DNA from cultured CD4+ T cells. Investigators isolated genomic DNA from cultured CD4+ T cells. TCRdb fed the PCR reads into MiXCR, producing one record per CDR3 protein. Of around 20,000 distinct CDR3 sequences listed, roughly 46% are singletons. Stated treatment: approximately 9-day PBMC culture with coronavirus spike peptide pools or control peptides (ViraFEST assay). The TCR originated in a human donor who had recovered from COVID-19. The material was CD4+ T cells from blood, cultured in vitro, obtained before SARS-CoV-2 vaccination.

The CDR3 here is CSARGLAGVGTQYF. DNA of the CDR3: TGCAGTGCTAGAGGACTAGCGGGGGTAGGGACCCAGTACTTC. The gene calls are TRBV20-1 and TRBJ2-5; 12 bases are a match to TRBD2. Germline values: CDR1 DFQATT, CDR2 SNEGSKA (reference sequence). The CDR3 spans 14 residues. The V segment lost 1 base and the J segment 7 bases; nucleotides outside the gene matches: 4.